These T cell receptor beta chains were read from a single sample in a study of blood T cell repertoires in COVID-19. Clones were read by immunoSEQ multiplex PCR, and TCRdb kept only the in-frame ones, dropping some. The table records 61,000 or so clones, around nine tenths of them present only once. Sample: peripheral blood. These receptors were taken from an elderly woman with active COVID-19. Each CDR3 is given with its conserved first and last residue. D genes are given only for firm matches. Size is stated for part of the rows, as once, few or many counts, or as a class when the clone is expanded.

V gene	D gene	clone size	J gene	CDR3 protein	CDR3 DNA
TRBV6-2/TRBV6-3	TRBD1	-	TRBJ1-2	CASSYDRAYYGYTF	TGTGCCAGCAGTTACGACAGGGCTTACTATGGCTACACCTTC
TRBV5-1	-	-	TRBJ1-1	CASSLALGVNTEAFF	TGCGCCAGCAGCTTGGCCTTAGGAGTGAACACTGAAGCTTTCTTT
TRBV15	-	-	TRBJ2-5	CATSRDQGSQETQYF	TGTGCCACCAGCAGAGATCAGGGGTCCCAAGAGACCCAGTACTTC
TRBV6-4	-	once	TRBJ2-1	CASSEFWGAYNEQFF	TGTGCCAGCAGTGAATTTTGGGGAGCCTACAATGAGCAGTTCTTC
TRBV6-6	-	once	TRBJ1-1	CASSHSLTLNTEAFF	TGTGCCAGCAGCCACTCACTTACCCTGAACACTGAAGCTTTCTTT
TRBV5-1	TRBD1	-	TRBJ1-4	CASRAGTGAVNEKLFF	TGCGCCAGCAGGGCCGGGACAGGGGCGGTTAATGAAAAACTGTTTTTT
TRBV11-3	TRBD1	-	TRBJ1-1	CASSVGTATEAFF	TGTGCCAGCAGCGTCGGGACAGCCACTGAAGCTTTCTTT
TRBV15	TRBD2	-	TRBJ2-1	CATSRGLAGGAEQFF	TGTGCCACCAGCAGAGGACTAGCGGGGGGCGCTGAGCAGTTCTTC
TRBV4-1	-	-	TRBJ2-5	CASSQVAGLGLETQYF	TGCGCCAGCAGCCAGGTAGCAGGACTCGGGTTAGAGACCCAGTACTTC
TRBV3-1/TRBV3-2	-	-	TRBJ2-5	CASSPMTRRETQYF	TGTGCCAGCAGCCCCATGACTAGGCGGGAGACCCAGTACTTC
TRBV2	TRBD1	-	TRBJ2-7	CASRLGQGAGYEQYF	TGTGCCAGCAGACTAGGACAGGGGGCCGGGTACGAGCAGTACTTC
TRBV10-3	TRBD1	-	TRBJ2-7	CAIRSGTGYEQYF	TGTGCCATCCGATCCGGGACAGGGTACGAGCAGTACTTC
TRBV1	-	-	TRBJ2-3	CTSSQDDVSGGASTDTQYF	TGCACCAGCAGCCAAGATGATGTTAGCGGGGGCGCTAGCACAGATACGCAGTATTTT
TRBV11-1	-	-	TRBJ1-1	CASSFGGNTEAFF	TGTGCCAGCAGCTTCGGGGGAAACACTGAAGCTTTCTTT
TRBV11-2	-	-	TRBJ1-3	CASSANRGNTIYF	TGTGCCAGCAGCGCCAACAGGGGAAACACCATATATTTT
TRBV7-2	TRBD1	-	TRBJ1-1	CASSSGQVGAEAFF	TGTGCCAGCAGCTCCGGACAGGTAGGAGCTGAAGCTTTCTTT
TRBV18	-	-	TRBJ2-5	CASSPRTSMETQYF	TGTGCCAGCTCACCACGAACTAGTATGGAGACCCAGTACTTC